Listed here are 16 T cell receptor beta chains from one sample, sequenced in a study of blood T cell repertoires in COVID-19. Repertoires were generated with immunoSEQ multiplex PCR, while TCRdb's copy carries only in-frame clones and drops some. The sample gives tens of thousands of clones, roughly 87% of which show up once; 4.5% to 6% is in the top ten. Sample: peripheral blood. The receptors derive from a man aged 55 to 70 with active COVID-19.

J is TRBJ2-2 and V is TRBV4-3; 9 nucleotides agree with TRBD1. The V gene's germline CDR1 is LGHNA and CDR2 YSLEER. This CDR3 is 18 amino acids long. Trimming took 0 bases from V and 7 from J; bases not matched to a gene: 12. The CDR3 here is CASSQELSWGQGVGELFF. In DNA form, the CDR3 reads TGCGCCAGCAGCCAAGAACTGTCTTGGGGACAGGGAGTCGGGGAGCTGTTTTTT.

The chain recombines TRBV27 with TRBJ2-7, with 12 positions matching TRBD2. Losses at the gene ends were 6 bases for V and 6 bases for J; bases not matched to a gene: 18. CDR3 size: 18 residues. Germline V gene sequence: CDR1 MNHEY, CDR2 SMNVEV (reference sequence). For the CDR3, the DNA is TGTGCCAGCAGGCAAAACGGACTAGCGGGAATTAGGCCCTCCGAGCAGTACTTC. Protein: CASRQNGLAGIRPSEQYF.

This chain links TRBV10-3 with TRBJ1-6; D is ambiguous. The CDR3 sequence is 14 residues long. V was pared by 3 bases and J by 5 bases, with 8 bases between. CDR1 and CDR2 from the germline V gene are ENHRY and SYGVKD. The CDR3 DNA is TGTGCCATCAGTGAAAACGGGGATAATTCACCCCTCCACTTT. It encodes CAISENGDNSPLHF.

V and J are TRBV9 and TRBJ2-1; 9 positions agree with TRBD1. Germline V gene lookup returns CDR1 SGDLS and CDR2 YYNGEE. V was clipped by 5 bases and J by 9 bases; unmatched bases: 3. The length of the CDR3 is 12 residues. The CDR3 sequence is CASRGTGSEQFF. The CDR3 nucleotides read TGTGCCAGCAGGGGGACAGGGAGTGAGCAGTTCTTC.

The gene calls are TRBV5-4 and TRBJ1-5; the match to TRBD1 covers 10 bases. CDR3 length: 15 amino acids. Trimming cost V 4 bases and J 1 base; bases outside gene matches: 2. From germline, CDR1 is SGHNT and CDR2 YYREEE (reference sequence). The CDR3, as DNA: TGTGCCAGCAGCCGGGACAGGGGAAGCAATCAGCCCCAGCATTTT. As protein: CASSRDRGSNQPQHF.

The rearrangement links TRBV21-1 to TRBJ2-1; no check of the table's D call, TRBD1, against the DNA was made. TRBV21-1 is noted as a pseudogene. There are 15 residues in the CDR3. The DNA for the CDR3 is TGTGCCAGCAGCCCGTGCGCAGGTTTACGTGTTGAGCAGTTCTTC. Translating it yields CASSPCAGLRVEQFF.

The CDR3 region is CASSYDGGNTEAFF. Here the CDR3 DNA reads TGCGCCAGCAGCTACGACGGAGGGAACACTGAAGCTTTCTTT. This chain links TRBV5-1 with TRBJ1-1; no reliable D call. V was shortened by 3 bases and J by 1 base, with 10 bases between the two germline ends. Germline V gene lookup returns CDR1 SGHRS and CDR2 YFSETQ. The CDR3 length is 14 residues.

The gene calls are TRBV5-8 and TRBJ2-3; TRBD2 agrees at 7 bases. Per germline, CDR1 SGHTS and CDR2 YDEGEE. J was trimmed by 6 bases and V by 0 bases; bases with no gene match: 4. This CDR3 has 14 residues. As DNA, the CDR3 is TGTGCCAGCAGCTTGGCGCCTAGCGGCGATACGCAGTATTTT. It translates to CASSLAPSGDTQYF. Based on the CDR3 plus reference TRBV5-8 and TRBJ2-3, the full variable domain is EAGVTQSPTHLIKTRGQQATLRCSPISGHTSVYWYQQALGLGLQFLLWYDEGEERNRGNFPPRFSGRQFPNYSSELNVNALELEDSALYLCASSLAPSGDTQYFGPGTRLTVL.

This clone was picked up one time. The V gene is TRBV28, the J gene TRBJ2-1, with TRBD2 matching 12 bases. V lost 7 bases to trimming and J lost 10 bases; unmatched junction nucleotides: 8. The germline V gene has CDR1 MDHEN and CDR2 SYDVKM. CDR3 length: 14 amino acids. The CDR3 sequence is CASKRLAGVGEQFF. The DNA for the CDR3 is TGTGCCAGCAAACGACTAGCGGGAGTGGGAGAGCAGTTCTTC.

J is TRBJ1-1 and V is TRBV7-2; TRBD1 agrees at 9 bases. V shed 6 bases, J shed 8 bases, and the junction held 7 bases outside the gene matches. The CDR3 is 13 amino acids. Germline V gene lookup returns CDR1 SGHTA and CDR2 FQGNSA. CDR3 DNA: TGTGCCAGCAGAGGAGGACAGGGGACCGAAGCTTTCTTT. Protein product: CASRGGQGTEAFF.

The chain couples TRBV6-5 to TRBJ2-7; TRBD2 matches at 7 bases. This CDR3 comprises 14 residues. Per germline, CDR1 MNHEY and CDR2 SVGAGI. V shed 0 bases and J 6 bases; nucleotides not matched to a gene: 5. The CDR3 DNA reads as TGTGCCAGCAGTTACTCCCTAGCGGAGACCGAGCAGTACTTC. Its translation is CASSYSLAETEQYF.

The V call is TRBV27, the J call TRBJ2-3; possible D gene TRBD2, 6 bases. Trimming took 7 bases from V and 8 from J, leaving 16 bases between them. There are 13 residues in the CDR3. Per the germline V gene, CDR1 is MNHEY and CDR2 is SMNVEV (reference sequence). The CDR3 reads CASKIPLGGTQYF. The CDR3 region has the DNA TGTGCCAGCAAAATTCCCCTCGGGGGTACGCAGTATTTT.

The rearrangement joins TRBV3-1 (or the pseudogene TRBV3-2) to TRBJ1-1; TRBD1 might be the D (5 bases). The V gene's germline CDR1 is LGHDT and CDR2 YNNKEL (reference sequence). V lost 2 bases and J 4 bases, leaving 11 bases between the germline ends. The CDR3 has 14 amino acids. The CDR3 DNA follows: TGTGCCAGCAGCCAATTACGCGGGGGCACTGAAGCTTTCTTT. Translation gives CASSQLRGGTEAFF.

The chain recombines TRBV20-1 with TRBJ2-1, with 7 positions matching TRBD2. The CDR3 runs 11 residues. The trim removed 3 bases at V and 14 bases at J, leaving 7 bases unmatched. Germline CDR1 DFQATT, CDR2 SNEGSKA (reference sequence). CDR3 sequence: CSARGGGSEFF. CDR3 bases: TGCAGTGCTAGGGGCGGCGGGAGCGAGTTCTTC.

V usage is TRBV29-1 and J usage is TRBJ2-7; D call uncertain. The CDR3 loop spans 12 amino acids. Germline V lookup: CDR1 SQVTM, CDR2 ANQGSEA. V was pared by 6 bases and J by 3 bases, with 12 bases between. CDR3 amino acids: CSVGTVSYEQYF. DNA of the CDR3: TGCAGCGTGGGTACAGTTAGCTACGAGCAGTACTTC.

V is TRBV28 and J is TRBJ2-1; D gene uncertain. Trimming removed 6 bases from V and 2 bases from J, with 14 bases in between. The CDR3 is 15 amino acids. In germline, CDR1 is MDHEN, CDR2 SYDVKM. This CDR3 reads CASSRLPWPYNEQFF. CDR3 DNA sequence: TGTGCCAGCAGCAGACTCCCCTGGCCCTACAATGAGCAGTTCTTC.